The 15 T cell receptor beta chains below all came from one sample that was sequenced in a study of blood T cell repertoires in COVID-19. Clones were sequenced by immunoSEQ multiplex PCR, and TCRdb holds only the in-frame ones, with some missing. The sample yields fewer than 150,000 clones, approximately 85% seen once. The source material was peripheral blood. The receptors were gathered from a man aged 35 to 55 with acute or convalescent COVID-19.

This rearrangement joins TRBV5-4 to TRBJ2-5; D possibly corresponds to TRBD2 (6 bases). The V end lost 6 bases, the J end lost 1 base, and 16 bases lay between the germline ends. The germline V gene has CDR1 SGHNT and CDR2 YYREEE (reference sequence). This CDR3 comprises 15 residues. The CDR3: CASTKEGSLQETQYF. In DNA, the CDR3 is TGTGCCAGCACCAAGGAGGGGTCTCTCCAAGAGACCCAGTACTTC. The variable domain in full, completed from reference TRBV5-4 and TRBJ2-5, reads ETGVTQSPTHLIKTRGQQVTLRCSSQSGHNTVSWYQQALGQGPQFIFQYYREEENGRGNFPPRFSGLQFPNYSSELNVNALELDDSALYLCASTKEGSLQETQYFGPGTRLLVL.

This clone has a handful of counts. V and J are TRBV19 and TRBJ2-7, with 8 bases fitting TRBD1. CDR1 and CDR2 from the germline V gene are LNHDA and SQIVND (reference sequence). V gave up 5 bases and J gave up 5 bases; unmatched junction bases: 5. The length of the CDR3 is 13 residues. CDR3 amino acids: CASSSDRGNEQYF. Written as DNA, the CDR3 is TGTGCCAGTAGTTCCGACAGGGGCAACGAGCAGTACTTC. Using reference TRBV19 and TRBJ2-7 for the parts outside the CDR3, the full variable domain is DGGITQSPKYLFRKEGQNVTLSCEQNLNHDAMYWYRQDPGQGLRLIYYSQIVNDFQKGDIAEGYSVSREKKESFPLTVTSAQKNPTAFYLCASSSDRGNEQYFGPGTRLTVT.

V gene TRBV9 combines with J gene TRBJ2-3, with D possibly matching TRBD1 (5 bases). This CDR3 is 17 amino acids long. The V end was cut by 2 bases, the J end by 2 bases, with 18 bases between. Germline V lookup: CDR1 SGDLS, CDR2 YYNGEE. The CDR3 loop reads CASSVDADIEYTDTQYF. The CDR3 bases are TGTGCCAGCAGCGTTGATGCGGACATAGAGTACACAGATACGCAGTATTTT.

The gene calls are TRBV3-1 (or the pseudogene TRBV3-2) and TRBJ2-5; no definite D call. The CDR3 spans 14 residues. Trimming took 1 base from V and 6 from J, leaving 12 bases between them. Per the germline V gene, CDR1 is LGHDT and CDR2 is YNNKEL (reference sequence). DNA of the CDR3: TGTGCCAGCAGCCAAGGGGCTTTACGAAAGACCCAGTACTTC. This encodes CASSQGALRKTQYF.

The V gene is TRBV2, the J gene TRBJ1-3, with unresolved D. Trimming left V 9 bases short and J 1 base short, with 13 bases between. Per germline, CDR1 SNHLY and CDR2 FYNNEI. The CDR3 spans 14 residues. The CDR3 sequence: CASWGSGSGNTIYF. In nucleotides, the CDR3 is TGTGCCAGTTGGGGTTCGGGGTCTGGAAACACCATATATTTT. Based on the CDR3 plus reference TRBV2 and TRBJ1-3, the full variable domain is EPEVTQTPSHQVTQMGQEVILRCVPISNHLYFYWYRQILGQKVEFLVSFYNNEISEKSEIFDDQFSVERPDGSNFTLKIRSTKLEDSAMYFCASWGSGSGNTIYFGEGSWLTVV.

The chain recombines TRBV7-3 with TRBJ2-7; perhaps TRBD1 as D (5 bases). Trimming stripped 8 bases from V and 9 bases from J, with 14 bases between. Germline V gene lookup returns CDR1 SGHTA and CDR2 FQGTGA. This CDR3 is built from 11 residues. The CDR3 sequence: CASGFGAAQYF. The CDR3 bases are TGTGCCAGCGGATTTGGGGCTGCGCAGTACTTC.

This chain uses TRBV29-1 with TRBJ2-7, with TRBD1 identical over 10 bases. Germline CDR1 reads SQVTM; CDR2 reads ANQGSEA. The CDR3 totals 12 residues. With 6 bases clipped from V and 7 bases from J, the junction kept 6 bases outside the gene matches. CDR3 nucleotide sequence: TGCAGCGTCTCGACAGGGGGCCGGGAGCAGTACTTC. Its translation: CSVSTGGREQYF.

The J gene is TRBJ2-3, the V gene TRBV7-2, with 10 positions matching TRBD2. After removal of 6 bases from V and 5 bases from J, the junction contained 11 bases not matched to a gene. This CDR3 contains 16 residues. CDR1 and CDR2 from the germline V gene are SGHTA and FQGNSA. The CDR3 DNA is TGTGCCAGCAGTCGAATAGCGGGGGGCGATATAGATACGCAGTATTTT. Translated, it gives CASSRIAGGDIDTQYF.

This clone has more than one count but fewer than ten. The chain recombines TRBV5-1 with TRBJ2-2; 7 positions agree with TRBD1. The CDR3 runs 17 residues. Per germline, CDR1 SGHRS and CDR2 YFSETQ. Trimming at V came to 0 bases and at J to 6 bases, leaving 11 bases not matched to a gene. The CDR3 nucleotides are TGCGCCAGCAGCTTGGATAATGACAGGGCTTTGGCCGGGGAGCTGTTTTTT. Translating gives CASSLDNDRALAGELFF.

This chain joins TRBV5-1 and TRBJ2-7; 9 positions match TRBD2. Germline assignment: CDR1 SGHRS and CDR2 YFSETQ. The trim removed 4 bases at V and 9 bases at J, leaving 17 bases unmatched. The CDR3 consists of 16 residues. The CDR3 nucleotides are TGCGCCAGCAGCCTTAGCTCAACGGCGGGGGGGCCTGGGCAGTACTTC. Translated: CASSLSSTAGGPGQYF.

This sequence joins TRBV9 and TRBJ2-3; TRBD2 agrees at 13 bases. V gave up 3 bases and J gave up 7 bases; unmatched junction bases: 8. The CDR3 runs 16 residues. In germline, CDR1 is SGDLS, CDR2 YYNGEE. CDR3 protein: CASSERLAGGLNTQYF. The CDR3 DNA reads as TGTGCCAGCAGCGAAAGACTAGCGGGGGGATTGAATACGCAGTATTTT.

The rearrangement uses TRBV12-5 and TRBJ2-2; D may be TRBD1 (5 bases). The CDR3 sequence is 15 residues long. V was shortened by 1 base and J by 0 bases, with 6 bases between the two germline ends. Germline CDR1 and CDR2: LGHNT and FRNRAP. CDR3 sequence reads: CASGLGTTNTGELFF. CDR3 nucleotide sequence: TGTGCTAGTGGTTTGGGGACAACGAACACCGGGGAGCTGTTTTTT.

The chain employs TRBV9 and TRBJ2-2; tentative D call: TRBD1 (5 bases). The CDR3 length is 18 residues. The germline V gene encodes CDR1 SGDLS and CDR2 YYNGEE. V lost 2 bases, J lost 0 bases, and 17 bases lay in between. The CDR3 DNA follows: TGTGCCAGCAGCGTCAACTCCCCAGACAGTGCGAACACCGGGGAGCTGTTTTTT. Encoded protein: CASSVNSPDSANTGELFF.

V is TRBV11-2 and J is TRBJ2-7; 7 positions match TRBD1. Germline V gives CDR1 SGHAT, CDR2 FQNNGV. V lost 6 bases, J lost 1 base, and 6 bases stayed unmatched. The CDR3 is made up of 14 amino acids. CDR3 nucleotides: TGTGCCAGCAGGGGGACAGAGGGGTCCTACGAGCAGTACTTC. Protein sequence: CASRGTEGSYEQYF.

The V call is TRBV10-3, the J call TRBJ2-1, with D perhaps TRBD1 (6 bases). Trimming removed 5 bases at V and 1 base at J, with 12 bases between. CDR3 length: 15 residues. CDR1 ENHRY and CDR2 SYGVKD come from the germline V gene. The DNA of the CDR3 is TGTGCCATCAGTAAGGGTGGACAGTCCTACAATGAGCAGTTCTTC. This translates into CAISKGGQSYNEQFF.